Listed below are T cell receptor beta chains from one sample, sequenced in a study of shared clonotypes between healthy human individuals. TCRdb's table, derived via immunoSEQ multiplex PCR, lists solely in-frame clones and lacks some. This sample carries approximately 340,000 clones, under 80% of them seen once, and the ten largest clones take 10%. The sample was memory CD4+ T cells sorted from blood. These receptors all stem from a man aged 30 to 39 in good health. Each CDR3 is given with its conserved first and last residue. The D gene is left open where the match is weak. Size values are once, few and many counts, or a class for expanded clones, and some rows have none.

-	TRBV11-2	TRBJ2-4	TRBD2	CASSSRGLAGIQYF	TGTGCCAGCAGCTCTCGGGGGTTAGCGGGGATTCAGTACTTC
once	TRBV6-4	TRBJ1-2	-	CASSAEGSSHGYTF	TGTGCCAGCAGTGCTGAAGGGTCAAGTCATGGCTACACCTTC
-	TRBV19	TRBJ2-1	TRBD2	CASSPLAGGDYNEQFF	TGTGCCAGTAGTCCGTTAGCGGGAGGGGACTACAATGAGCAGTTCTTC
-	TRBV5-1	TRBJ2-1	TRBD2	CASSLVASGSYSYNEQFF	TGCGCCAGCAGCTTGGTCGCTAGCGGGAGCTACTCCTACAATGAGCAGTTCTTC
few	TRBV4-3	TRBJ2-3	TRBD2	CASSQGRTSGTDTQYF	TGCGCCAGCAGCCAAGGGCGGACTAGCGGCACAGATACGCAGTATTTT
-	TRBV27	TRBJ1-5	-	CASSLPPQGPDNQPQHF	TGTGCCAGCAGTTTACCCCCCCAGGGGCCAGACAATCAGCCCCAGCATTTT
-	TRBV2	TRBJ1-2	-	CASTTRGTSGGYTF	TGTGCCAGCACTACTCGGGGGACATCAGGAGGCTACACCTTC
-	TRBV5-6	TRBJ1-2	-	CASSLVGRYNYGYTF	TGTGCCAGCAGCTTGGTCGGCCGCTATAACTATGGCTACACCTTC
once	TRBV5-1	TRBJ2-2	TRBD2	CASSLGTSGATGELFF	TGCGCCAGCAGCCTGGGGACTAGCGGGGCAACCGGGGAGCTGTTTTTT
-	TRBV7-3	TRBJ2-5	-	CASSPIPQETQYF	TGTGCCAGCAGCCCGATCCCCCAAGAGACCCAGTACTTC
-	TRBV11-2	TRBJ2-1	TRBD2	CASSSGTSSYNEQFF	TGTGCCAGCAGCTCGGGGACTAGCTCCTACAATGAGCAGTTCTTC
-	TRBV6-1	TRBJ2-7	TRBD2	CASRAGTSGYEQYF	TGTGCCAGCAGGGCCGGGACTAGCGGCTACGAGCAGTACTTC
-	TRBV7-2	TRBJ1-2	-	CASSLRPAEYGYTF	TGTGCCAGCAGCTTACGACCGGCAGAATATGGCTACACCTTC
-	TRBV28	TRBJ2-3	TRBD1	CASSSPGGLGTDTQYF	TGTGCCAGCAGTTCGCCAGGGGGTTTAGGCACAGATACGCAGTATTTT
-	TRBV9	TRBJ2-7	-	CASSVDLSYEQYF	TGTGCCAGCAGCGTAGACCTCTCCTACGAGCAGTACTTC
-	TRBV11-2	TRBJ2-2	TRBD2	CASSLWGLAETGELFF	TGTGCCAGCAGCCTATGGGGACTAGCGGAAACCGGGGAGCTGTTTTTT
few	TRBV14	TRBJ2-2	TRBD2	CASSRFSGSTAGELFF	TGTGCCAGCAGCCGATTTAGCGGGAGTACAGCCGGGGAGCTGTTTTTT
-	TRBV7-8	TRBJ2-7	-	CASRERPFRGHEQYF	TGTGCCAGCAGAGAAAGACCGTTCCGGGGCCACGAGCAGTACTTC
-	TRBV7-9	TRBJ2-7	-	CASSLGGQFYEQYF	TGTGCCAGCAGCTTAGGAGGGCAGTTCTACGAGCAGTACTTC
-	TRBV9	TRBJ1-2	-	CASSVGPGAIGYTF	TGTGCCAGCAGCGTAGGGCCCGGGGCAATTGGCTACACCTTC
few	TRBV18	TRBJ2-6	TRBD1	CASSLDRLSGANVLTF	TGTGCCAGCTCACTGGACAGGCTTTCTGGGGCCAACGTCCTGACTTTC
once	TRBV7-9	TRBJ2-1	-	CASSSPGAVLYNEQFF	TGTGCCAGCAGCTCCCCAGGGGCGGTCCTCTACAATGAGCAGTTCTTC
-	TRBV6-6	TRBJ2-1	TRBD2	CASSSPGLLGWQFF	TGTGCCAGCAGTAGTCCGGGACTACTAGGTTGGCAGTTCTTC
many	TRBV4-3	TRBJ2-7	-	CASSQETIPGYPYSYEQYF	TGCGCCAGCAGCCAAGAGACAATCCCCGGGTATCCGTACTCCTACGAGCAGTACTTC
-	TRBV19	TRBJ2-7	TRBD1	CASSPGTGSSGQYF	TGTGCCAGTAGCCCAGGGACAGGGTCTTCCGGGCAGTACTTC
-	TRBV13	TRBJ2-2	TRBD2	CASSLPGVAGGMSGELFF	TGTGCCAGCAGTCTACCCGGGGTAGCGGGAGGAATGTCCGGGGAGCTGTTTTTT
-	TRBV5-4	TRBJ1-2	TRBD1	CASSLGQGAHYGYTF	TGTGCCAGCAGCTTGGGGCAGGGGGCACACTATGGCTACACCTTC
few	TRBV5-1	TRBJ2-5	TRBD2	CASSPGLAGNTQETQYF	TGCGCCAGTAGCCCGGGGCTAGCGGGCAATACCCAAGAGACCCAGTACTTC
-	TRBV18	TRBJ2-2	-	CASSQNSANTGELFF	TGTGCCAGCTCACAAAACTCCGCGAACACCGGGGAGCTGTTTTTT
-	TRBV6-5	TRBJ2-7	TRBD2	CASSYSMASGRYEQYF	TGTGCCAGCAGTTACTCGATGGCTAGCGGGAGGTACGAGCAGTACTTC
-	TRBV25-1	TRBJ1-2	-	CASSEIQGRESYGYTF	TGTGCCAGCAGTGAAATACAAGGCAGGGAAAGCTATGGCTACACCTTC
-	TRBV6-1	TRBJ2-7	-	CASSGRFTSFEQYF	TGTGCCAGCAGTGGAAGATTTACCTCCTTCGAGCAGTACTTC
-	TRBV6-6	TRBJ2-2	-	CASRVGTGELFF	TGTGCCAGCAGGGTAGGCACCGGGGAGCTGTTTTTT
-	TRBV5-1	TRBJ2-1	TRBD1	CASSLTGEREQFF	TGCGCCAGCAGCCTTACAGGGGAACGTGAGCAGTTCTTC
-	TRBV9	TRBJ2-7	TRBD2	CASSPRAGGYEQYF	TGTGCCAGCAGCCCCCGAGCGGGAGGTTACGAGCAGTACTTC
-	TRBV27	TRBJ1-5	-	CASSLRWGPNNQPQHF	TGTGCCAGCAGTTTACGGTGGGGGCCTAACAATCAGCCCCAGCATTTT
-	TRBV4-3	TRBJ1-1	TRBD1	CASSLRRTGPNTEAFF	TGCGCCAGCAGCCTTCGGAGGACAGGGCCGAACACTGAAGCTTTCTTT
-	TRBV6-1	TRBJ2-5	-	CAGRLEETQYF	TGTGCCGGTAGACTAGAAGAGACCCAGTACTTC
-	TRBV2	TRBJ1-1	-	CASSDQGSGLNTEAFF	TGTGCCAGCAGTGATCAGGGATCCGGACTGAACACTGAAGCTTTCTTT
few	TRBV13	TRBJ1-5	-	CASSLGGQPQHF	TGTGCCAGCAGCCTCGGGGGGCAGCCCCAGCATTTT
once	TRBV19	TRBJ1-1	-	CASSTWLAEAFF	TGTGCCAGTAGTACATGGCTCGCTGAAGCTTTCTTT
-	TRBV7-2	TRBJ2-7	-	CASSVGGRGGEQYF	TGTGCCAGCAGCGTCGGGGGAAGGGGTGGCGAGCAGTACTTC
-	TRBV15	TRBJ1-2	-	CATSWTLNNGYTF	TGTGCCACCAGTTGGACGCTGAACAATGGCTACACCTTC
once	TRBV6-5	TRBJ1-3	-	CASSKAGLGNTIYF	TGTGCCAGCAGCAAGGCGGGGCTCGGAAACACCATATATTTT
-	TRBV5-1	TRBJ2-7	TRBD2	CASSLAGAGGPYEQYF	TGCGCCAGCAGCTTGGCCGGCGCGGGAGGGCCCTACGAGCAGTACTTC
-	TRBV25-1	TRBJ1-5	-	CASSEFTRGVQPQHF	TGTGCCAGCAGTGAATTTACCCGAGGCGTTCAGCCCCAGCATTTT
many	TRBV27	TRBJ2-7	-	CASSLGFEVSYEQYF	TGTGCCAGCAGTTTAGGGTTTGAGGTCTCCTACGAGCAGTACTTC
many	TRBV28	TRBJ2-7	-	CASSFVSYEQYF	TGTGCCAGCAGTTTCGTCTCCTACGAGCAGTACTTC
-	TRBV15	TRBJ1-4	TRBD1	CATSRVGTGNEKLFF	TGTGCCACCAGCAGAGTTGGGACAGGGAACGAAAAACTGTTTTTT
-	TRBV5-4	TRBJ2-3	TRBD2	CASSLGTSGGDTQYF	TGTGCCAGCAGCTTGGGGACTAGCGGCGGGGATACGCAGTATTTT
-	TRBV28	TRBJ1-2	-	CATSNSNYGYTF	TGTGCCACCTCGAACAGTAACTATGGCTACACCTTC
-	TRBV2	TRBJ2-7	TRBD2	CASSGVAGAPVEQYF	TGTGCCAGCAGTGGCGTGGCGGGAGCACCAGTTGAGCAGTACTTC
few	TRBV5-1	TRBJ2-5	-	CASSLFDSEETQYF	TGCGCCAGCAGCTTGTTTGACAGCGAAGAGACCCAGTACTTC
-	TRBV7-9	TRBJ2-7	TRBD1	CASSLGVQDRGREQYF	TGTGCCAGCAGCTTAGGTGTACAGGACAGGGGGCGCGAGCAGTACTTC
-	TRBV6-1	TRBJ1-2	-	CASSEATGDYGYTF	TGTGCCAGCAGTGAAGCGACAGGAGACTATGGCTACACCTTC
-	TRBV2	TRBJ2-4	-	CASTDDAGFGNIQYF	TGTGCCAGCACTGACGACGCCGGGTTTGGTAACATTCAGTACTTC
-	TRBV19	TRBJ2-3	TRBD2	CASSQAGGHTDTQYF	TGTGCCAGTAGTCAAGCGGGAGGTCATACAGATACGCAGTATTTT
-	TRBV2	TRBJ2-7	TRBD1	CASSEGDSNYEQYF	TGTGCCAGCAGTGAGGGGGACAGCAACTACGAGCAGTACTTC
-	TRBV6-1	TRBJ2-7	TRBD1	CAEGTGLYEQYF	TGTGCCGAGGGGACAGGTTTGTACGAGCAGTACTTC
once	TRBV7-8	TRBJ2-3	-	CASSLSERYSTDTQYF	TGTGCCAGCAGCTTATCGGAGCGGTACTCCACAGATACGCAGTATTTT